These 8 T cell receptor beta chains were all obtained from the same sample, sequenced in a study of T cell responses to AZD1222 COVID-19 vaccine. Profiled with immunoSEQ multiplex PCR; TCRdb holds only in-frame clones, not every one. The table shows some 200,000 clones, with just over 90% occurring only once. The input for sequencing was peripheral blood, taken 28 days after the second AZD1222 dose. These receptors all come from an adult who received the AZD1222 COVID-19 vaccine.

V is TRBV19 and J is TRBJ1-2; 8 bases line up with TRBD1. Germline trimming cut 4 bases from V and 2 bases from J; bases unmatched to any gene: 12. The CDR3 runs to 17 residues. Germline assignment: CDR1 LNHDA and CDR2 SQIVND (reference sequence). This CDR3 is CASSRVLQGALNYGYTF. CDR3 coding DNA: TGTGCCAGTAGTAGAGTCCTTCAGGGGGCCTTAAACTATGGCTACACCTTC.

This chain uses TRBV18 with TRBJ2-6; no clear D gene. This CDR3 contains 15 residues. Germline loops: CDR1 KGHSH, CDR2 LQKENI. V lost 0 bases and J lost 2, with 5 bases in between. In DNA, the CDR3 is TGTGCCAGCTCACCACCCGGGCCTGGGGCCAACGTCCTGACTTTC. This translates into CASSPPGPGANVLTF.

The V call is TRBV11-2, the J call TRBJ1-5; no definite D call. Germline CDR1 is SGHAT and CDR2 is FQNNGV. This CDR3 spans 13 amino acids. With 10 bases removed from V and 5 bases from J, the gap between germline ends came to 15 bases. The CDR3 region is CAIEAQIHQPQHF. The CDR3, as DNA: TGTGCCATTGAGGCACAGATTCATCAGCCCCAGCATTTT.

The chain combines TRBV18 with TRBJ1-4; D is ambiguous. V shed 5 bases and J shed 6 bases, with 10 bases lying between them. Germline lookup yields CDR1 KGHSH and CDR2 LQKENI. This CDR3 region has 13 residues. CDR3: CASSTRTDEKLFF. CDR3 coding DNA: TGTGCCAGCTCAACTCGTACAGATGAAAAACTGTTTTTT. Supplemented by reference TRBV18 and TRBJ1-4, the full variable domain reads NAGVMQNPRHLVRRRGQEARLRCSPMKGHSHVYWYRQLPEEGLKFMVYLQKENIIDESGMPKERFSAEFPKEGPSILRIQQVVRGDSAAYFCASSTRTDEKLFFGSGTQLSVL.

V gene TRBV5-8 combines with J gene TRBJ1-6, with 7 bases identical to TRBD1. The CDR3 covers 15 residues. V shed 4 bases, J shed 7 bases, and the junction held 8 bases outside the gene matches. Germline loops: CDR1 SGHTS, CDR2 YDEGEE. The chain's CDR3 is CASSQGQVGNSPLHF. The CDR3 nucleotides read TGTGCCAGCAGCCAAGGACAGGTGGGGAATTCACCCCTCCACTTT.

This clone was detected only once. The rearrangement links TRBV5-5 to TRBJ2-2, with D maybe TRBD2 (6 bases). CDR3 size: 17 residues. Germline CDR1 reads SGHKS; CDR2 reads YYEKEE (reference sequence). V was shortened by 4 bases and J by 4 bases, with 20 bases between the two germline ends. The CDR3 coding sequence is TGTGCCAGCAGCGGAAGTCAACAGATCGGGGGCACCGGGGAGCTGTTTTTT. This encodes CASSGSQQIGGTGELFF.

CDR3 DNA: TGTGCCAGCAGCTTATCCCGGAACACTGAAGCTTTCTTT. Translation gives CASSLSRNTEAFF. The rearrangement joins TRBV11-3 to TRBJ1-1; D gene ambiguous. V lost 2 bases to trimming and J lost 1 base, with 5 bases between them. This CDR3 is 13 amino acids long. The germline CDR1 and CDR2 sequences are SGHNT and YENEEA.

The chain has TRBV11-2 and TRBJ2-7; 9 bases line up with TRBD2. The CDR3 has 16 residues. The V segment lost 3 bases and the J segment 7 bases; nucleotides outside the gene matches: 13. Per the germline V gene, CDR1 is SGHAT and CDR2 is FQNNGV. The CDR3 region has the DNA TGTGCCAGCAGCTTTTCCTCCATAGCGGGAGTAAAAGAGCAGTACTTC. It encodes CASSFSSIAGVKEQYF.